The T cell receptor beta chain under discussion was sequenced for a study of Ad26.COV2.S vaccination and SARS-CoV-2 variants. Here immunoSEQ multiplex PCR was the method, and the copy in TCRdb shows in-frame clones only, minus some. The repertoire holds 300,000 to 450,000 clones, with roughly 85% as singletons. The CDR3 is made up of 14 amino acids. V shed 2 bases and J 9 bases; nucleotides not matched to a gene: 8. In germline, CDR1 is MNHEY, CDR2 SVGEGT. Treatment in this sample: some 20 received Ad26.COV2.S at low or high dose, single or two shots; several received placebo; per-sample allocation not given. Sampling occurred on day 63 after the first vaccine or placebo injection.

The source material was peripheral blood, sampled in a trial of Ad26.COV2.S vaccine versus placebo. J is TRBJ1-1 and V is TRBV6-2 or TRBV6-3; 8 bases are shared with TRBD1. The receptor comes from a person between 18 and 59 years old who received the Ad26.COV2.S COVID-19 vaccine or a placebo. The DNA for the CDR3 is TGTGCCAGCAGTTACCCAGGACAGGGAGAGAAAGCTTTCTTT. Its protein is CASSYPGQGEKAFF.